These T cell receptor beta chains were read from a single sample in a study of naive and memory T cell subsets. One entry per CDR3 protein results from TCRdb running MiXCR on the UMI-ligation and nested PCR reads. Counted here are 95,000 to 150,000 distinct CDR3 sequences, just over 35% occurring once; the ten biggest clones make up roughly 0.9%. Material for sequencing was central memory CD4+ T cells from blood. All receptors derive from a human donor in good health. CDR3s include the opening cysteine and the closing phenylalanine or tryptophan. D genes are given only for firm matches. Size is omitted from some rows. Given values are once, few, many or a class for expanded clones.

TRBJ1-5	NA	TRBV5-8	NA	CASSSRWGANQPQHF	TGTGCCAGCAGCTCCCGTTGGGGGGCCAATCAGCCCCAGCATTTT
TRBJ2-7	few	TRBV20-1	TRBD2	CSATPGTTDYEQYF	TGCAGTGCTACCCCCGGGACTACGGACTACGAGCAGTACTTC
TRBJ2-7	many	TRBV28	NA	CASSRLFYEQYF	TGTGCCAGCAGTCGACTATTCTACGAGCAGTACTTC
TRBJ1-3	NA	TRBV6-5	NA	CASSMGLQSSGNTIYF	TGTGCCAGCAGTATGGGACTCCAGAGCTCTGGAAACACCATATATTTT
TRBJ2-7	NA	TRBV7-2	NA	CASSSQFGGYEQYF	TGTGCCAGCAGCTCCCAATTTGGGGGATACGAGCAGTACTTC
TRBJ2-5	NA	TRBV7-3	NA	CASSLSGLPGETQYF	TGTGCCAGCAGCTTGTCAGGACTGCCCGGGGAGACCCAGTACTTC
TRBJ2-1	NA	TRBV29-1	TRBD2	CSAEGLAGVYNEQFF	TGCAGCGCCGAGGGACTAGCGGGGGTCTACAATGAGCAGTTCTTC
TRBJ2-7	NA	TRBV27	TRBD1	CASSCPIQGAVVEQYF	TGTGCCAGCAGTTGCCCTATTCAGGGGGCGGTAGTCGAGCAGTACTTC
TRBJ1-5	NA	TRBV6-1	NA	CASQSGGGNQPQHF	TGTGCCAGCCAGAGTGGGGGTGGCAATCAGCCCCAGCATTTT
TRBJ1-5	NA	TRBV5-1	NA	CASSLRENQPQHF	TGCGCCAGCAGCTTAAGAGAAAATCAGCCCCAGCATTTT
TRBJ2-7	NA	TRBV9	TRBD2	CASSVGLAGEQYF	TGTGCCAGCAGCGTAGGACTAGCCGGGGAGCAGTACTTC
TRBJ1-1	NA	TRBV19	NA	CASSIDHTEAFF	TGTGCCAGTAGTATAGACCACACTGAAGCTTTCTTT
TRBJ2-1	NA	TRBV20-1	TRBD2	CSAQGLAGASWDIRDVDEQFF	TGCAGTGCTCAGGGACTAGCGGGAGCTTCTTGGGATATAAGGGACGTGGATGAGCAGTTCTTC
TRBJ1-5	NA	TRBV6-2/TRBV6-3	NA	CASSANSNQPQHF	TGTGCCAGCAGTGCGAATAGCAATCAGCCCCAGCATTTT
TRBJ1-3	NA	TRBV6-1	TRBD1	CASSEGTGRVSFSGNTIYF	TGTGCCAGCAGTGAAGGGACAGGGCGAGTTTCCTTCTCTGGAAACACCATATATTTT
TRBJ2-2	few	TRBV30	TRBD1	CAWSPLGTANSGELFF	TGTGCCTGGAGCCCCTTGGGGACAGCGAACTCCGGGGAGCTGTTTTTT
TRBJ2-1	NA	TRBV6-4	TRBD2	CASRTLAGSRHEQFF	TGTGCCAGCAGGACTTTAGCGGGATCTCGGCATGAGCAGTTCTTC
TRBJ1-5	once	TRBV18	NA	CASSPQGTQPQHF	TGTGCCAGCTCACCCCAGGGAACCCAGCCCCAGCATTTT
TRBJ1-6	NA	TRBV12-3/TRBV12-4	NA	CASGLRGGYSPLHF	TGTGCCAGCGGCCTGAGGGGTGGTTATTCACCCCTCCACTTT
TRBJ1-3	NA	TRBV13	NA	CASSFNSIHSGNTIYF	TGTGCCAGCAGCTTCAACAGCATCCACTCTGGAAACACCATATATTTT
TRBJ1-6	NA	TRBV20-1	TRBD1	CSAPRQGSSYNSPLHF	TGCAGTGCACCTCGACAGGGGAGCTCCTATAATTCACCCCTCCACTTT
TRBJ2-5	once	TRBV11-2	TRBD2	CASSSETSGSVTQYF	TGTGCCAGCAGCTCGGAGACTAGCGGGAGTGTGACCCAGTACTTC
TRBJ1-1	once	TRBV5-6	TRBD1	CASSLVRVPMYRGYTEAFF	TGTGCCAGCAGCTTGGTTCGGGTTCCCATGTACAGGGGGTATACTGAAGCTTTCTTT
TRBJ1-2	NA	TRBV29-1	NA	CSVRQAGLNYGYTF	TGCAGCGTGCGACAGGCCGGTCTTAACTATGGCTACACCTTC
TRBJ1-5	few	TRBV4-3	NA	CASSQDGNQPQHF	TGCGCCAGCAGCCAAGACGGGAATCAGCCCCAGCATTTT
TRBJ1-3	once	TRBV20-1	NA	CSARDPHLGWGNTIYF	TGCAGTGCTAGAGATCCCCATCTTGGCTGGGGAAACACCATATATTTT
TRBJ2-3	few	TRBV9	TRBD2	CASSALAGKSTDTQYF	TGTGCCAGCAGCGCACTAGCGGGAAAAAGCACAGATACGCAGTATTTT
TRBJ2-5	NA	TRBV5-1	NA	CASSEGLRQETQYF	TGCGCCAGCAGCGAGGGACTTAGACAAGAGACCCAGTACTTC
TRBJ2-1	few	TRBV20-1	TRBD1	CSAPTGAYNEQFF	TGCAGTGCTCCGACAGGGGCTTACAATGAGCAGTTCTTC
TRBJ2-4	many	TRBV5-6	TRBD2	CASNIGGVIKNIQYF	TGTGCCAGCAATATCGGGGGGGTGATTAAAAACATTCAGTACTTC
TRBJ2-1	NA	TRBV7-8	TRBD2	CASSQGLAGLNEQFF	TGTGCCAGCAGCCAGGGACTAGCTGGACTCAATGAGCAGTTCTTC
TRBJ2-7	few	TRBV9	NA	CASSVELRGEQYF	TGTGCCAGCAGCGTAGAACTTAGGGGCGAGCAGTACTTC
TRBJ1-1	few	TRBV4-2	NA	CASSQDLGAKVIF	TGTGCCAGCAGCCAGGATCTAGGGGCAAAAGTCATCTTT
TRBJ2-5	NA	TRBV6-1	NA	CASSEEKDVPGTTQYF	TGTGCCAGCAGTGAGGAAAAAGACGTCCCGGGCACGACCCAGTACTTC
TRBJ2-7	NA	TRBV12-3/TRBV12-4	NA	CASSILGRYEQYF	TGTGCCAGCAGCATACTAGGACGCTACGAGCAGTACTTC
TRBJ1-2	few	TRBV7-2	NA	CASSKTGPNGYTF	TGTGCCAGCAGTAAAACAGGGCCAAATGGCTACACCTTC